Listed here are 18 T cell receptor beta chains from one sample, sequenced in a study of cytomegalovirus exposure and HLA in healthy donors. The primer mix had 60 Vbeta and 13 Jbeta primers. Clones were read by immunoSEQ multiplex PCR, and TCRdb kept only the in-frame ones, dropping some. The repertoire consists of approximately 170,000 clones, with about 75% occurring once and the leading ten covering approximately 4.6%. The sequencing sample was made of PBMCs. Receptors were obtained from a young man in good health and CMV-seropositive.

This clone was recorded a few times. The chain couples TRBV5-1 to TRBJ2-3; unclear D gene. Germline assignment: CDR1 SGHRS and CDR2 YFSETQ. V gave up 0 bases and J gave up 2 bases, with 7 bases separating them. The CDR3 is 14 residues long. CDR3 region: CASSLGENTDTQYF. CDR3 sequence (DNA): TGCGCCAGCAGCTTGGGCGAGAACACAGATACGCAGTATTTT. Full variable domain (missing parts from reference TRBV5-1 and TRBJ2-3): KAGVTQTPRYLIKTRGQQVTLSCSPISGHRSVSWYQQTPGQGLQFLFEYFSETQRNKGNFPGRFSGRQFSNSRSEMNVSTLELGDSALYLCASSLGENTDTQYFGPGTRLTVL.

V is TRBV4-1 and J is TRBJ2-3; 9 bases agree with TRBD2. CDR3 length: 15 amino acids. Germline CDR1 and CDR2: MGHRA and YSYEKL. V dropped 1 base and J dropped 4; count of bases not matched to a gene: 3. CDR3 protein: CASSQGSGGPDTQYF. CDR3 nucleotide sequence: TGCGCCAGCAGCCAAGGTAGCGGGGGTCCAGATACGCAGTATTTT.

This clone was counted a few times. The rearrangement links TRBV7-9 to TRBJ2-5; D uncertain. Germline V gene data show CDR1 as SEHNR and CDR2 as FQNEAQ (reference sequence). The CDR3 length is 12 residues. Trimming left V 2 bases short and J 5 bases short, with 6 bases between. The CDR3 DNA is TGTGCCAGCAGCTTACCGTCTGAGACCCAGTACTTC. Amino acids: CASSLPSETQYF.

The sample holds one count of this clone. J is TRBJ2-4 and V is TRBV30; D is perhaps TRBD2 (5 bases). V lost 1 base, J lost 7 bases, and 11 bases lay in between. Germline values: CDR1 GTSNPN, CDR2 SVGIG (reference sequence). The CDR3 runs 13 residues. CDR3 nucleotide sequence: TGTGCCTGGAGTGCTTTCCCGGGGAACATTCAGTACTTC. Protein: CAWSAFPGNIQYF.

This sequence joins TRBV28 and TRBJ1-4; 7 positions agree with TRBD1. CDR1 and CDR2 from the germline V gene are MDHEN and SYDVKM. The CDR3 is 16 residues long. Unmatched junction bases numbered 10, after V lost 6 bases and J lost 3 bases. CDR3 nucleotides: TGTGCCAGCAGACAGATTCTGGGACAGTCTAATGAAAAACTGTTTTTT. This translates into CASRQILGQSNEKLFF.

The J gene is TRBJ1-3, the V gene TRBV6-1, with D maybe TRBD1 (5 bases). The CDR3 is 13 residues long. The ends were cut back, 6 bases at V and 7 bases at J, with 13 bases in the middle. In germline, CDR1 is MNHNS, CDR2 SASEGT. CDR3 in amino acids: CASRVDSGNTIYF. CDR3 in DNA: TGTGCCAGCAGAGTAGACTCAGGGAACACCATATATTTT.

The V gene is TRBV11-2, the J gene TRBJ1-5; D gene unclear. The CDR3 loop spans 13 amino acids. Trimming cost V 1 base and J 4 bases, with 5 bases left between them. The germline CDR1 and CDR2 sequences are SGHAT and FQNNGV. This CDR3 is CASSLGRNQPQHF. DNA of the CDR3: TGTGCCAGCAGCTTAGGGAGAAATCAGCCCCAGCATTTT.

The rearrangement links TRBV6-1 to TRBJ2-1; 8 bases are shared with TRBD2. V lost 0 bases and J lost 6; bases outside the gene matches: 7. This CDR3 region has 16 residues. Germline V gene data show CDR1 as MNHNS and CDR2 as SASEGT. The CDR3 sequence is CASSEALGGGSNEQFF. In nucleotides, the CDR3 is TGTGCCAGCAGTGAAGCCCTGGGCGGGGGGAGCAATGAGCAGTTCTTC.

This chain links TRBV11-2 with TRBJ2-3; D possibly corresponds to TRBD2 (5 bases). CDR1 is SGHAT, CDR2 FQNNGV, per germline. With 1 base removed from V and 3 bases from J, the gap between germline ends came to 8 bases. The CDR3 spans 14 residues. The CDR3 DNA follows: TGTGCCAGCAGCTTAGTCGGGGAGACAGATACGCAGTATTTT. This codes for CASSLVGETDTQYF.

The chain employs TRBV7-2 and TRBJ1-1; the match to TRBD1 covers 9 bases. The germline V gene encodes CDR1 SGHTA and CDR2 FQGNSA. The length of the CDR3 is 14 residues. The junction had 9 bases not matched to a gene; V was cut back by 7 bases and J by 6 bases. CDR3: CASTRDRELAEAFF. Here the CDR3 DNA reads TGTGCCAGCACCAGGGACAGGGAACTGGCTGAAGCTTTCTTT.

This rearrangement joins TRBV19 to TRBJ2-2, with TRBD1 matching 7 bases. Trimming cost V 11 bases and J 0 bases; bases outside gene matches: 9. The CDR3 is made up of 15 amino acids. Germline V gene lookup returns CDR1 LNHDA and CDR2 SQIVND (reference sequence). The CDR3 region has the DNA TGTGCCTCGCGCCGGGACAGCGCGAACACCGGGGAGCTGTTTTTT. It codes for CASRRDSANTGELFF.

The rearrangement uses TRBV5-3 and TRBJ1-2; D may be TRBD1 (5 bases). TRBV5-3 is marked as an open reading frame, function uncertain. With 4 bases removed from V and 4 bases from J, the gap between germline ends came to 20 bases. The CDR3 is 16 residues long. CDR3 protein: CARSGTEKGETYGYTF. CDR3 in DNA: TGTGCCAGAAGCGGAACTGAGAAAGGGGAAACCTATGGCTACACCTTC.

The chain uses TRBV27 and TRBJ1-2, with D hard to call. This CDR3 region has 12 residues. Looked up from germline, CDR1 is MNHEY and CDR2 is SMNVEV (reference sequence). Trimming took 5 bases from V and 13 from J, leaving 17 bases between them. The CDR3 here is CASSTGASGCTF. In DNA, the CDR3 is TGTGCCAGCAGTACGGGAGCGTCGGGGTGCACCTTC.

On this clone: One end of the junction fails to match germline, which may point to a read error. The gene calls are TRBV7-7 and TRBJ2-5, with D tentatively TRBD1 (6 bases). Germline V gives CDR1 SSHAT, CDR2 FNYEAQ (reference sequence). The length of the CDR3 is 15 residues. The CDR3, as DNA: TGTGCTAGCAGCCCGAATCCGGTGACAGGAGAGACCCAGTACTTC. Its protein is CASSPNPVTGETQYF.

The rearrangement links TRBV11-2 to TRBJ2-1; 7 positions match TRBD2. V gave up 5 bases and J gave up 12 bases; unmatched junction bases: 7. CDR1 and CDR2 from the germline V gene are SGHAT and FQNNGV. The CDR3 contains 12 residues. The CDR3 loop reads CASSRLAGLQFF. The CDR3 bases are TGTGCCAGCAGCAGACTAGCCGGGCTGCAGTTCTTC.

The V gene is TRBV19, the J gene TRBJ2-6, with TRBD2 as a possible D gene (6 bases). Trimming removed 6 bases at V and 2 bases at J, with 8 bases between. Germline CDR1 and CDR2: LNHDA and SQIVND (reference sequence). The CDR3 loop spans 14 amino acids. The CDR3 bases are TGTGCCAGTAGCGGCGGGGCTGGGGCCAACGTCCTGACTTTC. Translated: CASSGGAGANVLTF.

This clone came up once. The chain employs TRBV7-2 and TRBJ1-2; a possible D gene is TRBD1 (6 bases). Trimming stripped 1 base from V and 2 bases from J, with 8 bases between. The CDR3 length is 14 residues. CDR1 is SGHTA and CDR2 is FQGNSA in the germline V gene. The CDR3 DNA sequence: TGTGCCAGCAGCTTAGTGCAGGGGAACTATGGCTACACCTTC. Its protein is CASSLVQGNYGYTF.

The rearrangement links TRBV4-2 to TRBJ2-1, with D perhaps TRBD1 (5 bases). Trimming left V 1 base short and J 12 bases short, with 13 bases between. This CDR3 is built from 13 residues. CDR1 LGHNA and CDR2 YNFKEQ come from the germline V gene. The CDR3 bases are TGTGCCAGCAGCCAAGCCCAGGGATCCCGGCAGTTCTTC. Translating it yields CASSQAQGSRQFF.